Each of the 11 T cell receptor beta chains below was sequenced from the same sample in a study of cytomegalovirus exposure and HLA in healthy donors. PCR employed 60 Vbeta and 13 Jbeta primers. Libraries were prepared by immunoSEQ multiplex PCR; TCRdb keeps only in-frame clonotypes and omits some of them. Of more than 140,000 clones listed, roughly four fifths are singletons. Sequencing was carried out using PBMCs. These receptors all come from a man aged 25-45 years in good health and CMV-seropositive.

The V call is TRBV6-6, the J call TRBJ1-2; TRBD1 is a possible D gene (6 bases). The length of the CDR3 is 14 residues. Germline CDR1 reads MNHNY; CDR2 reads SVGAGI (reference sequence). Trimming removed 0 bases at V and 2 bases at J, with 7 bases between. The CDR3 region has the DNA TGTGCCAGCAGTTACTCAGACAGGAACTATGGCTACACCTTC. This encodes CASSYSDRNYGYTF.

V gene TRBV7-2 combines with J gene TRBJ2-7, with D unclear. The CDR3 has 14 amino acids. V was pared by 1 base and J by 2 bases, with 9 bases between. CDR1 and CDR2 from the germline V gene are SGHTA and FQGNSA. CDR3 protein: CASSLEQPPYEQYF. Written as DNA, the CDR3 is TGTGCCAGCAGCTTAGAACAGCCGCCCTACGAGCAGTACTTC.

This clone has just one count. The V call is TRBV9, the J call TRBJ2-3; TRBD2 matches at 14 bases. The J segment lost 3 bases and the V segment lost 0 bases, leaving 6 bases of the junction unmatched. The CDR3 spans 18 residues. CDR1 and CDR2 (germline): SGDLS, YYNGEE. The CDR3 loop reads CASSVVGTSGGETDTQYF. Here the CDR3 DNA reads TGTGCCAGCAGCGTAGTAGGGACTAGCGGGGGAGAAACAGATACGCAGTATTTT.

This clone occurred once. V usage is TRBV5-1 and J usage is TRBJ1-6; D gene uncertain. The germline V gene encodes CDR1 SGHRS and CDR2 YFSETQ. CDR3 size: 13 residues. Between the trimmed V and J ends, which lost 4 bases and 8 bases, there was a span of 10 bases. CDR3 region: CASSPGMDSPLHF. CDR3 in DNA: TGCGCCAGCAGCCCGGGGATGGATTCACCCCTCCACTTT.

The gene calls are TRBV11-1 and TRBJ2-7, with 7 bases identical to TRBD2. CDR1 and CDR2 (germline): SGHAT, FQDESV (reference sequence). CDR3 length equals 15 residues. The ends lost 5 bases at V and 3 bases at J; junction bases unmatched: 10. The chain's CDR3 is CASSAPSGVNYEQYF. The CDR3 DNA follows: TGTGCCAGCAGCGCACCTAGCGGAGTAAACTACGAGCAGTACTTC.

DNA for the CDR3: TGCGCCAGCAGCCAGAGCCAATTAACCCGGAACACTGAAGCTTTCTTT. It codes for CASSQSQLTRNTEAFF. The genes are TRBV4-1 and TRBJ1-1; D call uncertain. This CDR3 is built from 16 residues. Germline CDR1 is MGHRA and CDR2 is YSYEKL. The V gene lost 3 bases and the J gene lost 1 base, with 15 bases spanning the gap.

This clone was detected a few times. This chain joins TRBV5-5 and TRBJ2-4; TRBD2 matches at 8 bases. The CDR3 loop spans 15 amino acids. CDR1 and CDR2 from the germline V gene are SGHKS and YYEKEE (reference sequence). J lost 7 bases, V lost 3 bases, and 9 bases had no gene match. CDR3 DNA: TGTGCCAGCAGCTCTTGGGAGGTAGCGGGGAACATTCAGTACTTC. Amino acids: CASSSWEVAGNIQYF.

This chain connects TRBV30 to TRBJ2-5; D uncertain. The V end lost 2 bases, the J end lost 7 bases, and 20 bases lay between the germline ends. CDR1 is GTSNPN and CDR2 is SVGIG in the germline V gene (reference sequence). This CDR3 has 15 residues. The CDR3 region has the DNA TGTGCCTGGAGTCGTGTTTCTGGGCTTCTCCTGACCCAGTACTTC. It codes for CAWSRVSGLLLTQYF. The full variable domain, its missing parts supplied by reference TRBV30 and TRBJ2-5, is SQTIHQWPATLVQPVGSPLSLECTVEGTSNPNLYWYRQAAGRGLQLLFYSVGIGQISSEVPQNLSASRPQDRQFILSSKKLLLSDSGFYLCAWSRVSGLLLTQYFGPGTRLLVL.

The V call is TRBV28, the J call TRBJ2-7; D may be TRBD2 (5 bases). The CDR3 sequence is 16 residues long. V lost 4 bases, J lost 4 bases, and 20 bases lay in between. Germline loops: CDR1 MDHEN, CDR2 SYDVKM. The CDR3: CASSSSGTLSEYEQYF. The DNA of the CDR3 is TGTGCCAGCAGTTCCTCGGGTACCCTTAGCGAATACGAGCAGTACTTC. The whole variable domain, remainder taken from reference TRBV28 and TRBJ2-7, is DVKVTQSSRYLVKRTGEKVFLECVQDMDHENMFWYRQDPGLGLRLIYFSYDVKMKEKGDIPEGYSVSREKKERFSLILESASTNQTSMYLCASSSSGTLSEYEQYFGPGTRLTVT.

The genes are TRBV28 and TRBJ2-1; 7 bases align to TRBD2. This CDR3 comprises 14 residues. Germline V lookup: CDR1 MDHEN, CDR2 SYDVKM. Germline trimming cut 10 bases from V and 4 bases from J; bases unmatched to any gene: 10. DNA of the CDR3: TGTGCCATCCTGGTTAGCGGGTATTACAATGAGCAGTTCTTC. Protein: CAILVSGYYNEQFF.

A few counts support this clone. The CDR3 nucleotides read TGTGCCACCAGCATCGGGACAGCGGGCTACAATGAGCAGTTCTTC. It is translated as CATSIGTAGYNEQFF. This chain joins TRBV15 and TRBJ2-1, with D perhaps TRBD1 (7 bases). Trimming left V 4 bases short and J 3 bases short, with 13 bases between. The CDR3 spans 15 residues. Germline values: CDR1 LNHNV, CDR2 YYDKDF (reference sequence).